This note documents a single TCR beta chain sequence. Its binding antigen is unknown. Per-nucleotide qualities are absent, and no much larger clonotype sits a single base away. Only healthy Caucasian donors were included. The twin cohort comprised three pairs of female monozygotic twins, all aged roughly 18 to 30 years. CD4+ and CD8+ T cell populations were isolated with positive isolation kits from Invitrogen. This specimen comes from a study of identical twins (dated by TCRdb to 2016 to 2017). Background for the entire study: To test whether fetal clonotypes persist, the study used deep sequencing on TCR alpha and beta repertoires from monozygotic twins, unrelated adults of various ages, and cord blood. Replicate twin experiments were performed at different times using different library preparation protocols to rule out contamination. The full study reports these points: Invariant T cells such as MAIT and iNKT could partly confound zero-insertion analyses, although diverse VJ usage argued against such confounding for most clonotypes. A weaker excess of twin sharing was found in beta out-of-frame sequences because the signal-to-noise ratio was lowered by fewer shared sequences. Because the same donors could not be followed over many years, the conclusions depended on cross-sectional statistical analysis. Compared with coincidental sharing between unrelated individuals, out-of-frame TCR alpha sequences shared between twins showed an excess of sequences with low generation probability. Fewer insertions were carried by abundant cord blood beta clonotypes; a weaker similar trend was observed in young adult naive repertoires, while no such trend was observed in memory repertoires. Out-of-frame TCR alpha sharing in monozygotic twins was systematically underestimated by recombination models, whereas sharing between unrelated individuals was in agreement with the recombination models.

The library was generated by 5' RACE. The sample was run on an Illumina HiSeq 2000. Template switching added a universal primer binding site, and the final cDNA carried a unique molecular identifier that allowed TCR cDNA molecules to be counted accurately. First-strand cDNA for TCR alpha and beta chains was synthesized from specific primers in the conserved constant-segment region. Each cDNA library was double barcoded, with a SMART-Mk sample barcode plus Illumina barcodes, to control for contamination. Two successive PCR steps introduced TruSeq adapter sequences along with Illumina sample barcodes. The TCR alpha and beta cDNA libraries were sequenced on the Illumina HiSeq platform using custom primers. Regarding the original processing steps: MiGEC processed the raw reads to extract unique molecular identifiers, while MiXCR was used to determine the CDR3 positions. For each individual, recombination models were inferred using an EM algorithm with the repgenHMM and IGoR tools. The tcR package in R was used for shared clonotype analysis, with sharing normalized by the product of cloneset sizes. Out-of-frame nonproductive sequences were analyzed to study raw recombination free of thymic and clonal selection effects. TCRdb itself trimmed the public reads at Q25 with fastp, ran MiXCR and retained productive beta chains. Rows with a matching CDR3 protein are joined into one entry that keeps the most common DNA and genes. TCRdb assigned the V and J calls; the authors' analysis was not used. The sample table records under 500,000 distinct CDR3 sequences; 13% to 15% of these occur just once. The ten largest clonotypes hold about 0.97% of the sample.

The same sample was also studied in work on yellow fever vaccine responses in identical twins. The second study reports: According to the authors, in identical twins the way T cells responded to vaccination appeared partly convergent and partly personalized. The study precisely tracked vaccine-responding T cell clones in identical twins.

This receptor was obtained from a woman aged 18-29 years in good health. The specimen sequenced was CD4+ T cells sorted from blood.

The DNA sequence is TGTGCCAGTAGTTCCCCCGGGTTAAACTACGAGCAGTACTTC. Protein translation: CASSSPGLNYEQYF. The sequence is built from TRBV19 and TRBJ2-7, with no confident D gene call. Trimming removed 5 bases from V and 3 bases from J, leaving 14 bases between the germline ends. Via the germline V gene (reference sequence), CDR1 is LNHDA and CDR2 SQIVND. The CDR3 has 14 amino acids, counting the end cysteine and phenylalanine. Only CDR3 DNA is held: 42 bases, read in frame from base 1.